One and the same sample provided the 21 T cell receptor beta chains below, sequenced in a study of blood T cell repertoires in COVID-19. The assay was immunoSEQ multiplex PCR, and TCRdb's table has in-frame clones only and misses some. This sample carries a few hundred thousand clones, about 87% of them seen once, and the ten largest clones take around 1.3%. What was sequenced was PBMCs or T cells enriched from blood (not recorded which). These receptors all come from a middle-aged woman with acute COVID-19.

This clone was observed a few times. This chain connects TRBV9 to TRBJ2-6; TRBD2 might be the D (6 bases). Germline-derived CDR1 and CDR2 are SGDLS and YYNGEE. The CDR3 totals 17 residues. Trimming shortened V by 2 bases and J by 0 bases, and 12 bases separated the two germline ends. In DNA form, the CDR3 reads TGTGCCAGCAGCGTTGAGGTCGGGGGCTCTGGGGCCAACGTCCTGACTTTC. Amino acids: CASSVEVGGSGANVLTF.

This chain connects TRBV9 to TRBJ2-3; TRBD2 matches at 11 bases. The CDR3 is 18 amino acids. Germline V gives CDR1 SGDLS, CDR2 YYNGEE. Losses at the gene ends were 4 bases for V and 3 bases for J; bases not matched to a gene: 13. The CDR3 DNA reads TGTGCCAGCAGCCCCCAACTAGCGGGAGTTCGGGTAACAGATACGCAGTATTTT. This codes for CASSPQLAGVRVTDTQYF.

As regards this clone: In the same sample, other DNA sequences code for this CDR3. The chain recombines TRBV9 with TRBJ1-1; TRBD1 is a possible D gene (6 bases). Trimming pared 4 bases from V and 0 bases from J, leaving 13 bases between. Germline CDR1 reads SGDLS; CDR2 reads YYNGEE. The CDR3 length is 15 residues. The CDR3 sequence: CASSPLGGVNTEAFF. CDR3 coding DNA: TGTGCCAGCAGCCCGTTAGGGGGGGTGAACACTGAAGCTTTCTTT.

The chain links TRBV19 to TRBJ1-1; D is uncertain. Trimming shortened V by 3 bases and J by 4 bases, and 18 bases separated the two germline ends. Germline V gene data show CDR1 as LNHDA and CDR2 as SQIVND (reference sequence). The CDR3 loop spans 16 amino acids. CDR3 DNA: TGTGCCAGTAGTATTAGTTCGCGGCTTCTCAGCACTGAAGCTTTCTTT. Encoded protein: CASSISSRLLSTEAFF.

The CDR3 is CASSLGRAGGNEQYF. The CDR3 DNA sequence: TGTGCCAGCAGCTTAGGTCGTGCGGGGGGGAACGAGCAGTACTTC. V usage is TRBV7-9 and J usage is TRBJ2-7; 9 bases match TRBD2. The CDR3 is 15 residues long. The V and J ends lost 1 base and 5 bases, in that order; junction bases with no gene match: 6. Germline CDR1 SEHNR, CDR2 FQNEAQ (reference sequence).

CDR3 region: CASSLVVEGEAFF. The CDR3, as DNA: TGTGCCAGCAGCTTAGTGGTTGAGGGTGAAGCTTTCTTT. V and J are TRBV7-9 and TRBJ1-1; D unclear. Trimming pared 1 base from V and 7 bases from J, leaving 10 bases between. CDR3 length: 13 amino acids. Germline values: CDR1 SEHNR, CDR2 FQNEAQ (reference sequence).

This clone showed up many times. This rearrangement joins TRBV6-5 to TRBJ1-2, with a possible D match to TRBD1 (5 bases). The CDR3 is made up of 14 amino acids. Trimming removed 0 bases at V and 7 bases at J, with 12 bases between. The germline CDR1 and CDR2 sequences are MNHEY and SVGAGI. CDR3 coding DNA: TGTGCCAGCAGTTACTCGAGCAGGGCTCGTGGCTACACCTTC. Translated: CASSYSSRARGYTF.

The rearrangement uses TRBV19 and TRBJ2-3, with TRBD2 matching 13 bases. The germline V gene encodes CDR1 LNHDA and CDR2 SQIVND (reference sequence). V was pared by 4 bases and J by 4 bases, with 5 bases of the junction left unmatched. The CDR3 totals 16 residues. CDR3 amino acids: CASSTGLAGVADTQYF. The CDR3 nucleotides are TGTGCCAGTAGTACAGGACTAGCGGGAGTCGCAGATACGCAGTATTTT.

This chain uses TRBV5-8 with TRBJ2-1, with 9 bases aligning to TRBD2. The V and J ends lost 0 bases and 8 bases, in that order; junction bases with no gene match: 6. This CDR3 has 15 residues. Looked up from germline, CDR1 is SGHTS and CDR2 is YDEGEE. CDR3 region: CASSLGSGSYDEQFF. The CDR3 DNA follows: TGTGCCAGCAGCTTGGGTAGCGGGAGTTATGATGAGCAGTTCTTC.

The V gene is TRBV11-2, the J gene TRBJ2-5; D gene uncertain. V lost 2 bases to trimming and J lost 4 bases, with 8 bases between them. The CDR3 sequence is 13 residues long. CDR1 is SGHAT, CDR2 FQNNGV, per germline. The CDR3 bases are TGTGCCAGCAGCTTATCCCGTTTAGAGACCCAGTACTTC. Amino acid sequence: CASSLSRLETQYF.

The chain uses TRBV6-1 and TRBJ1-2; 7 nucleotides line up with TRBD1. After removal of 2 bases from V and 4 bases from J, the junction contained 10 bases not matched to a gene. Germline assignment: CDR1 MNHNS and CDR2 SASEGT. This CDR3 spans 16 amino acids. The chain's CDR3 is CASSETRRGPSYGYTF. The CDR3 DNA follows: TGTGCCAGCAGTGAAACGAGAAGGGGGCCCAGCTATGGCTACACCTTC.

The CDR3 coding sequence is TGTGCCAGCAGCCTCCAGGGCGGCACTGAAGCTTTCTTT. It is translated as CASSLQGGTEAFF. This chain joins TRBV6-2 or TRBV6-3 and TRBJ1-1; tentatively, D is TRBD1 (5 bases). The CDR3 is made up of 13 amino acids. From germline, CDR1 is MNHEY and CDR2 SVGEGT. Trimming shortened V by 6 bases and J by 4 bases, and 12 bases separated the two germline ends.

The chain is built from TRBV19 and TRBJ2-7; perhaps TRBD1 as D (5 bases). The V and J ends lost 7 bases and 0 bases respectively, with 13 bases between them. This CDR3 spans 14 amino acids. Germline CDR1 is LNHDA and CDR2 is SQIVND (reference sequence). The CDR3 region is CASTPTALSYEQYF. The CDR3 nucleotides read TGTGCCAGTACACCGACAGCTCTCTCCTACGAGCAGTACTTC.

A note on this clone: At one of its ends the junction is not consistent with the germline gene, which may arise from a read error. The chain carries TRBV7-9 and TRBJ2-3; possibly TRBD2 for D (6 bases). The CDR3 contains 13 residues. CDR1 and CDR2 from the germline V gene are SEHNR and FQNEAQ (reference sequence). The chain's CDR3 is CASSLGSTDAQYF. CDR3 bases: TGTGCCAGCAGCCTCGGGAGCACAGATGCGCAGTATTTT.

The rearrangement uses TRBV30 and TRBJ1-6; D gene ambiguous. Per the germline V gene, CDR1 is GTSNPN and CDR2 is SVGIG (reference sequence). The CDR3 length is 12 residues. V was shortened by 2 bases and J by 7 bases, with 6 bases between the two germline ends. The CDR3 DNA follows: TGTGCCTGGAGTACCGGGAATTCACCCCTCCACTTT. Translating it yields CAWSTGNSPLHF.

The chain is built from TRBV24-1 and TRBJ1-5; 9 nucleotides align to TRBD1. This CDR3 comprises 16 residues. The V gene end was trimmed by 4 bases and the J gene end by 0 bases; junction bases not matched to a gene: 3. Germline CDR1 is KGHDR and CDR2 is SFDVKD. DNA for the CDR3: TGTGCCACCAGTGAGCGACAGGGGGGTAGCAATCAGCCCCAGCATTTT. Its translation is CATSERQGGSNQPQHF.

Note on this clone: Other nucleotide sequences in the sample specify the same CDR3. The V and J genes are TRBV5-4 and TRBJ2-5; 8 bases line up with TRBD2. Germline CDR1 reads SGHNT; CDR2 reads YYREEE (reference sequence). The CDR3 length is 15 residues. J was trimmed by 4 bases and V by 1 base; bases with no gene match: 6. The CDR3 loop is CASSLTSGSRETQYF. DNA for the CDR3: TGTGCCAGCAGCTTGACGAGCGGGAGTCGAGAGACCCAGTACTTC. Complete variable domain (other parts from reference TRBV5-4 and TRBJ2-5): ETGVTQSPTHLIKTRGQQVTLRCSSQSGHNTVSWYQQALGQGPQFIFQYYREEENGRGNFPPRFSGLQFPNYSSELNVNALELDDSALYLCASSLTSGSRETQYFGPGTRLLVL.

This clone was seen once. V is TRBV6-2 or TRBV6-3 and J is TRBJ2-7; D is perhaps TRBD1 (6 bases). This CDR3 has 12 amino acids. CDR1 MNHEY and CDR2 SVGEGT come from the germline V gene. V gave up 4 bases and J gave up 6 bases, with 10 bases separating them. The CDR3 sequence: CASSLQGSEQYV. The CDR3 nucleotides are TGTGCCAGCAGTTTACAGGGCTCCGAGCAGTACGTC.

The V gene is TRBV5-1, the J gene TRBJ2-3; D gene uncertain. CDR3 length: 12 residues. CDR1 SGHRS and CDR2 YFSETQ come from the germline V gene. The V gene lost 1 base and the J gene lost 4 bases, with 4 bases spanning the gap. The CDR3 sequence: CASSLSSDTQYF. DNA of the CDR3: TGCGCCAGCAGCTTGTCGTCAGATACGCAGTATTTT.

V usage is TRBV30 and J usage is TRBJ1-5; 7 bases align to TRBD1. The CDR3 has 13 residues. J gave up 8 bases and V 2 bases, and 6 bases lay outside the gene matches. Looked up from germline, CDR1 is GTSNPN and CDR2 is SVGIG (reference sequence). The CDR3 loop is CAWSQQGSEPQHF. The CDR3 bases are TGTGCCTGGAGTCAACAGGGGTCGGAGCCCCAGCATTTT.

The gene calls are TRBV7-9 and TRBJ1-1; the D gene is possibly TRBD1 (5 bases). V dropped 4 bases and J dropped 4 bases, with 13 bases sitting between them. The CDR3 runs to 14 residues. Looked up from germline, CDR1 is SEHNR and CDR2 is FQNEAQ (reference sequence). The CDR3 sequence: CASSSDRGGTEAFF. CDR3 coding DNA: TGTGCCAGCAGCTCGGATAGGGGAGGCACTGAAGCTTTCTTT.